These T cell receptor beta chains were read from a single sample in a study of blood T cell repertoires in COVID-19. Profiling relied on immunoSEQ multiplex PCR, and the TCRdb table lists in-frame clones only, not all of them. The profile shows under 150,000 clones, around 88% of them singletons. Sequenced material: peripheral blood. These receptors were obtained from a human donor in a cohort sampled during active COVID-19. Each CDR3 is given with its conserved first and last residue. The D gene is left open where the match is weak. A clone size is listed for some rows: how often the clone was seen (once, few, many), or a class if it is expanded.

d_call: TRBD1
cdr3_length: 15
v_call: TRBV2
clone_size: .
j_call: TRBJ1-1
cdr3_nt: TGTGCCAGCAGTGAAAGGGACAGGGTAACCACTGAAGCTTTCTTT
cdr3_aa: CASSERDRVTTEAFF

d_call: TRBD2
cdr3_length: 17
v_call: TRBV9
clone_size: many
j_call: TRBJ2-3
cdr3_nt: TGTGCCAGCAGCGTAGGCAGGGGGAGACTAGCGGCAGATACGCAGTATTTT
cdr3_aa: CASSVGRGRLAADTQYF

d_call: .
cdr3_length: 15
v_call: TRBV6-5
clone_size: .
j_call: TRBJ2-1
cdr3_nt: TGTGCCAGCAGGCGACGCCGGGGGGCGAACAATGAGCAGTTCTTC
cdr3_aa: CASRRRRGANNEQFF

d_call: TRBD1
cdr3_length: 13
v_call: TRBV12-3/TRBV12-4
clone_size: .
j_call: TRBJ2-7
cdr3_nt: TGTGCCAGCAAGGACAGGGGGTCTTACGAGCAGTACTTC
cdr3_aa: CASKDRGSYEQYF

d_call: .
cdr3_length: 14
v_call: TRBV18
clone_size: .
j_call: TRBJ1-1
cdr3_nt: TGTGCCAGCTCACCAAACCGCAGGGGCGCTGAAGCTTTCTTT
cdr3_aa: CASSPNRRGAEAFF

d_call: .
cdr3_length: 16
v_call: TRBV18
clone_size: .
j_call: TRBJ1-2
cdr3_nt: TGTGCCAGCTCACCCGCACTTTCGATCCAGACACAGGGCTACACCTTC
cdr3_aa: CASSPALSIQTQGYTF

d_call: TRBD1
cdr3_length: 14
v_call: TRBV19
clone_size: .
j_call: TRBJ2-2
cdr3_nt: TGTGCCAGTAGAGGGACAGGGCTCGCCGGGGAGCTGTTTTTT
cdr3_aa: CASRGTGLAGELFF

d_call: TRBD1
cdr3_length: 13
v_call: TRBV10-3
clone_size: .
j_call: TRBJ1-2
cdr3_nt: TGTGCCATCAGTGAGGCAGGGGGTTATGGCTACACCTTC
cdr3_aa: CAISEAGGYGYTF

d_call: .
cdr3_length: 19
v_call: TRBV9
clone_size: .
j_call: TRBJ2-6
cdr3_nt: TGTGCCAGCAGCCCCGAGGCCCGGGACACAAGCTCTGGGGCCAACGTCCTGACTTTC
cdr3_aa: CASSPEARDTSSGANVLTF

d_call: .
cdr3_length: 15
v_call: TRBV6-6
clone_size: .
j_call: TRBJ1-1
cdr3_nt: TGTGCCAGCAGTTCGATTCAGGCTCAGAACACTGAAGCTTTCTTT
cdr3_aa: CASSSIQAQNTEAFF

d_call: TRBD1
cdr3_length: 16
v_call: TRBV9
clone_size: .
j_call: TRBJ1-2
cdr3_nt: TGTGCCAGCAGCGTAGGATGGGGGCGCAGGGGGAATGGCTACACCTTC
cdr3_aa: CASSVGWGRRGNGYTF

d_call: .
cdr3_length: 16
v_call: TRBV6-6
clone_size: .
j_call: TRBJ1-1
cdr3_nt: TGTGCCAGCAGTTATATAGCAGGGGCGCAGAACACTGAAGCTTTCTTT
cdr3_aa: CASSYIAGAQNTEAFF

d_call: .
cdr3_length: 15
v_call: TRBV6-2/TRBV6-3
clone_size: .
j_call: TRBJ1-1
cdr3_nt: TGTGCCAGCAGTTACCCCTACTCTCGGGACACTGAAGCTTTCTTT
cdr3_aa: CASSYPYSRDTEAFF

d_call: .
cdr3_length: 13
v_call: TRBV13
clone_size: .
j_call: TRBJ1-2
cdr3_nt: TGTGCCAGCCATTTTAGGGGAACAGTCGGCTACACCTTC
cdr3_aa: CASHFRGTVGYTF

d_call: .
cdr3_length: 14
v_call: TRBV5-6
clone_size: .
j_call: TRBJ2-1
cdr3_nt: TGTGCCAGCAGCTTGGGACAGAACTACAATGAGCAGTTCTTC
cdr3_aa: CASSLGQNYNEQFF

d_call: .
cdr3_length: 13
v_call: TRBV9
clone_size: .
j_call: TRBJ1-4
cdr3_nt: TGTGCCAGCAGCGTAGAACCGGGGAAAAAACTGTTTTTT
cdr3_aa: CASSVEPGKKLFF

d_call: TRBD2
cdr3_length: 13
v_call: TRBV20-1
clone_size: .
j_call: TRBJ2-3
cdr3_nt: TGCAGTGCTAGTGCGGGGGGCACAGATACGCAGTATTTT
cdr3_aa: CSASAGGTDTQYF

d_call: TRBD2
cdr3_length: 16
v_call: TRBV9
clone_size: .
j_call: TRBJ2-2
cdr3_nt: TGTGCCAGCAGCAGAGGCCGGGGGGTGTACACCGGGGAGCTGTTTTTT
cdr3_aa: CASSRGRGVYTGELFF

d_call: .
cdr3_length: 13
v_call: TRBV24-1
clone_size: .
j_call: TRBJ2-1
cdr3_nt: TGTGCCACCAGTGACCCGACATTTGCTGAGCAGTTCTTC
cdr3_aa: CATSDPTFAEQFF

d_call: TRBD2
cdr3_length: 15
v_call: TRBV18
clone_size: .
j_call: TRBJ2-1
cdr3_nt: TGTGCCAGCTCCCTCACTAGCGGCTCCTACAATGAGCAGTTCTTC
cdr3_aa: CASSLTSGSYNEQFF

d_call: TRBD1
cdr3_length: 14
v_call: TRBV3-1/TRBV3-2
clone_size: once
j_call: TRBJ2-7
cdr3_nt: TGTGCCAGCAGCCTAGGACAGGACTCCTACGAGCAGTACTTC
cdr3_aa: CASSLGQDSYEQYF

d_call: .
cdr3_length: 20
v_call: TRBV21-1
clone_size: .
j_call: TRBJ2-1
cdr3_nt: TGTGCCAGCAGCCGAAATACCGGGACAGGGGTAAGTTTAGGATTCAATGAGCAGTTCTTC
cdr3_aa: CASSRNTGTGVSLGFNEQFF

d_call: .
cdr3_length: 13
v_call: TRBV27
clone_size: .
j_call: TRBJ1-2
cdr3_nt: TGTGCCAGCAGTTTAAAGGGGAACTATGGCTACACCTTC
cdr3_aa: CASSLKGNYGYTF

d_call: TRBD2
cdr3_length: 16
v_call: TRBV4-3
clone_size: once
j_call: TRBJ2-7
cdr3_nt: TGCGCCAGCAGCCAAGATCGGCGCGGGGGAAGGTACGAGCAGTACTTC
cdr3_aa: CASSQDRRGGRYEQYF

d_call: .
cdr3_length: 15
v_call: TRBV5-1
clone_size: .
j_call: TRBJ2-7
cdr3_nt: TGCGCCAGCAGCTTGACCTACAGCCCCGTCTACGAGCAGTACTTC
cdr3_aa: CASSLTYSPVYEQYF

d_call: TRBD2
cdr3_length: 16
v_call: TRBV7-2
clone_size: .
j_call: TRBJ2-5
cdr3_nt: TGTGCCAGCAGCCTGACTAGCGGGGGATCAGGGGAGACCCAGTACTTC
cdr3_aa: CASSLTSGGSGETQYF

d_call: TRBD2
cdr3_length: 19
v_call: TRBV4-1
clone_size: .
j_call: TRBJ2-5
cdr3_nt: TGCGCCAGCAGCCAAGATCGTGGACTAGCGGGGCGCCCCTCAGAGACCCAGTACTTC
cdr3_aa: CASSQDRGLAGRPSETQYF

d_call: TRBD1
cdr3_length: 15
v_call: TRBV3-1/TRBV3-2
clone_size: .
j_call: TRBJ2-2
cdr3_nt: TGTGCCAGCAGCCAGGGGACAGGGTTCACCGGGGAGCTGTTTTTT
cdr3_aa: CASSQGTGFTGELFF

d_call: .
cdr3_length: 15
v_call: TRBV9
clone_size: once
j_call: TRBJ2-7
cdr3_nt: TGTGCCAGCAGCAAGTCACAAGCTCAAAGCGGCGAGCAGTACTTC
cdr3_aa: CASSKSQAQSGEQYF

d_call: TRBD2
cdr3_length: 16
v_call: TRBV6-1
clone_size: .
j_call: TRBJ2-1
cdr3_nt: TGTGCCAGCAGTGCCTTGCTGGGACTAAACTACAATGAGCAGTTCTTC
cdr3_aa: CASSALLGLNYNEQFF

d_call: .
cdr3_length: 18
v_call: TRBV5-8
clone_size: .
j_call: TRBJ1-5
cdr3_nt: TGTGCCAGCAGCTTGGGGGGGCCCCTAGCGGGATTCAATCAGCCCCAGCATTTT
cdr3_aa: CASSLGGPLAGFNQPQHF

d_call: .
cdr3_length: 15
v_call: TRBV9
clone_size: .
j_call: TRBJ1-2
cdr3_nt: TGTGCCAGCAGCTCGCCCGGGGGTCACCGGTATGGCTACACCTTC
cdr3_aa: CASSSPGGHRYGYTF

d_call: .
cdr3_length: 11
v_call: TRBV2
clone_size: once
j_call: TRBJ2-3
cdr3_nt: TGTGCCCGAGGTCGCACAGATACGCAGTATTTT
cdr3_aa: CARGRTDTQYF

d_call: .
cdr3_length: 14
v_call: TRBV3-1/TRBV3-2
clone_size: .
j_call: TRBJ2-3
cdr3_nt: TGTGCCAGCAGCCACTTGTCCCGAGGAGATACGCAGTATTTT
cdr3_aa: CASSHLSRGDTQYF

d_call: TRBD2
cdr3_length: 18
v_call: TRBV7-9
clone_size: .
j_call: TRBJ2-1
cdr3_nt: TGTGCCAGCAGCTTGACTAGCGGGGCCCAGGGGTCCTACAATGAGCAGTTCTTC
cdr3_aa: CASSLTSGAQGSYNEQFF

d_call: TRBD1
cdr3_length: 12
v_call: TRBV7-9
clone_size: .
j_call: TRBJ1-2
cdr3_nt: TGTGCCGGGAACAGGGGGCGATATGGCTACACCTTC
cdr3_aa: CAGNRGRYGYTF

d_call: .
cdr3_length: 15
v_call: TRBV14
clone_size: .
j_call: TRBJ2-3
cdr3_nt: TGTGCCAGCAGCCAGAGACTGGGAGCCCCAGATACGCAGTATTTT
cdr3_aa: CASSQRLGAPDTQYF

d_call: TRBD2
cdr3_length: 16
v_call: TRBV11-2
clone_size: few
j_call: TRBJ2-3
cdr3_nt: TGTGCCAGCAGCTTAATCAGCGGGGGCAGCACAGATACGCAGTATTTT
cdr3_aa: CASSLISGGSTDTQYF

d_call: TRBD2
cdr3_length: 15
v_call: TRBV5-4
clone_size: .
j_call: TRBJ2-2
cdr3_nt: TGTGCCAGCAGCCCGGCTAGCGGGAACACCGGGGAGCTGTTTTTT
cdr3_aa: CASSPASGNTGELFF

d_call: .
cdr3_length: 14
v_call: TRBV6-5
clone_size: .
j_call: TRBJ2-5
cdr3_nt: TGTGCCAGCAGTTACCCTTCGAGGGAAGAGACCCAGTACTTC
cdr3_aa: CASSYPSREETQYF

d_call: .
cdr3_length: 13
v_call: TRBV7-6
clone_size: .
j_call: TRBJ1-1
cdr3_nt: TGTGCCAGCAGCAGACTCCTGAACACTGAAGCTTTCTTT
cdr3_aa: CASSRLLNTEAFF

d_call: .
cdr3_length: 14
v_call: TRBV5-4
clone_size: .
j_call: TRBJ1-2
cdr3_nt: TGTGCCAGCAGCTCCGGGGGGGGTAACTATGGCTACACCTTC
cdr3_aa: CASSSGGGNYGYTF

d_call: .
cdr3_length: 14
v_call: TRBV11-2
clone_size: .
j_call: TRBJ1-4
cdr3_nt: TGTGCCAGCAGCTCCCAGCGGGCTAATGAAAAACTGTTTTTT
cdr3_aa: CASSSQRANEKLFF

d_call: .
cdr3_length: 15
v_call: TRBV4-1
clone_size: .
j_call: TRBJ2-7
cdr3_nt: TGCGCCAGCAGCCCCAACAGAATGACCTGGAACGAGCAGTACTTC
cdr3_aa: CASSPNRMTWNEQYF

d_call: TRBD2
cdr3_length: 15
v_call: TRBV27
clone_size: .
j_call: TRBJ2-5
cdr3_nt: TGTGCCAGCAGTTTATGGCTAGCGGGGAAAGAGACCCAGTACTTC
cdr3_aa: CASSLWLAGKETQYF

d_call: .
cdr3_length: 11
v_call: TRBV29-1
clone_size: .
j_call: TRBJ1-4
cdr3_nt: TGCAGCGTTGGGAGGGATGAAAAACTGTTTTTT
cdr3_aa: CSVGRDEKLFF

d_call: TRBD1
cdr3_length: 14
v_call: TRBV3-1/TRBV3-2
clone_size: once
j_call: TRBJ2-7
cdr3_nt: TGTGCCAGCAGCCCTCGGACAGGTCTAGGCGAGCAGTACTTC
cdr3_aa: CASSPRTGLGEQYF

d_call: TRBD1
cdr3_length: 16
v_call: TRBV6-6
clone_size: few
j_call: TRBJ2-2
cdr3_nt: TGTGCCAGCAGGGGCCCACAGGGGGCAGGTACCGGGGAGCTGTTTTTT
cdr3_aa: CASRGPQGAGTGELFF

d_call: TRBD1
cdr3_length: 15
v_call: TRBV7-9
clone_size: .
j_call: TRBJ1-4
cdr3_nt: TGTGCCAGCAGCTCACTCGGACAGGGGAAAGAAAAACTGTTTTTT
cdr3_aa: CASSSLGQGKEKLFF

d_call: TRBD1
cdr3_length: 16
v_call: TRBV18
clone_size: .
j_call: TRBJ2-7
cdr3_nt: TGTGCCAGCTCACCTCGAGGGACAGGGGACTCCTACGAGCAGTACTTC
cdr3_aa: CASSPRGTGDSYEQYF

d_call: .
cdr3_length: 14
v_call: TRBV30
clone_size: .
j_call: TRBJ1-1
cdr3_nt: TGTGCCTGGAGGATGAGGGGGGGTTTATTATCAGCTTTCTTT
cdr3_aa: CAWRMRGGLLSAFF

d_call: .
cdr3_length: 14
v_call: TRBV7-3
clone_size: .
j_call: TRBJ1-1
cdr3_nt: TGTGCCAGCAGCTTAACGGCAGGGCCCTCTGAAGCTTTCTTT
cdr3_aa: CASSLTAGPSEAFF

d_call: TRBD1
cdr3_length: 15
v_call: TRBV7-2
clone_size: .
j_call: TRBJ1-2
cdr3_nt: TGTGCCAGCAGCTCCCGGACAGGGGAAAACTATGGCTACACCTTC
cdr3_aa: CASSSRTGENYGYTF

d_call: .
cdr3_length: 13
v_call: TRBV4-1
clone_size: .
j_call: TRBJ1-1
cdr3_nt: TGCGCCAGCAGCCAGGGGCGCGACACTGAAGCTTTCTTT
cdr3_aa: CASSQGRDTEAFF

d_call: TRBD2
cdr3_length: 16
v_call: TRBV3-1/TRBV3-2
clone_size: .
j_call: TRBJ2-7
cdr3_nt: TGTGCCAGCAGCCAAGAAGAGGTGGGGGGGGCCTACGAGCAGTACTTC
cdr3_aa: CASSQEEVGGAYEQYF

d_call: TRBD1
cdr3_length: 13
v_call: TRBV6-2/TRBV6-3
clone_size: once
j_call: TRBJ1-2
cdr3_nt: TGTGCCAGCAGTGCGGGACAGAACTATGGCTACACCTTC
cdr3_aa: CASSAGQNYGYTF